The clone carrying this T cell receptor beta chain was seen at least ten times. The antigen is unknown. The CDR3 loop spans 17 amino acids. Germline V gene lookup returns CDR1 SEHNR and CDR2 FQNEAQ (reference sequence). V gave up 5 bases and J gave up 6 bases, with 23 bases separating them. The sample is drawn from a study of early T cells in non-severe SARS-CoV-2 infection. The overall study: Unsorted whole blood bulk RNA was sequenced, with unpaired chains. Findings and caveats of the study: Anti-spike CD8 responses were favored in VDJdb matching, and private and CD4 specificities were missed.

Attachment of unique molecular identifiers was made to individual cDNA molecules. TCRdb recomputed calls from the 5' RACE reads with MiXCR, one row per CDR3 protein. The table lists some 100,000 distinct CDR3 sequences, roughly 14% of them singletons. The receptor's source is an adult who was a healthcare worker with PCR-confirmed SARS-CoV-2 infection or an uninfected control (not recorded which). Sequenced sample: whole blood. This sequence joins TRBV7-9 and TRBJ2-1, with D tentatively TRBD1 (6 bases). The CDR3 loop is CASSEAGSGVTINEQFF. The CDR3 DNA sequence: TGTGCCAGCAGCGAAGCAGGGTCAGGGGTCACTATCAATGAGCAGTTCTTC. Complete variable domain (other parts from reference TRBV7-9 and TRBJ2-1): DTGVSQNPRHKITKRGQNVTFRCDPISEHNRLYWYRQTLGQGPEFLTYFQNEAQLEKSRLLSDRFSAERPKGSFSTLEIQRTEQGDSAMYLCASSEAGSGVTINEQFFGPGTRLTVL.